The 8 T cell receptor beta chains presented below share a single source sample, sequenced in a study of neurological immune-mediated disorders (dated by TCRdb to between 2017 and 2020). Libraries were built with 5' RACE. The instrument was an Illumina HiSeq 2500. In TCRdb, the public reads were trimmed at Q25 with fastp and aligned with MiXCR, with productive beta chains retained. Merged by CDR3 protein, the rows form single entries marked with the most common genes and DNA. This sample holds roughly 76,000 distinct CDR3 sequences; roughly 15% were observed only once. In total, the top ten clones hold 6.8% of the sample. The sequenced sample consisted of PBMCs. Every receptor here comes from a woman between 45 and 60 years old in good health.

The sample holds many counts of this clonotype. J is TRBJ1-2 and V is TRBV5-1; no clear D. V was cut by 0 bases and J by 4 bases, with 13 bases left in between. Germline V lookup: CDR1 SGHRS, CDR2 YFSETQ. CDR3 length: 15 residues. In DNA form, the CDR3 reads TGCGCCAGCAGCTTGGTAATTGGAAACCCCTATGGCTACACCTTC. Translating gives CASSLVIGNPYGYTF.

The chain employs TRBV3-1 and TRBJ2-7, with 10 bases aligning to TRBD2. The trim removed 3 bases at V and 3 bases at J, leaving 8 bases unmatched. The germline CDR1 and CDR2 sequences are LGHDT and YNNKEL (reference sequence). CDR3 size: 16 residues. The CDR3, as DNA: TGTGCCAGCAGCCACTACTCAACTAGCGGGAACTACGAGCAGTACTTC. Protein: CASSHYSTSGNYEQYF.

This clonotype was observed a handful of times. The rearrangement links TRBV6-6 to TRBJ2-2; D remains ambiguous. CDR3 size: 16 residues. From germline, CDR1 is MNHNY and CDR2 SVGAGI (reference sequence). V was shortened by 4 bases and J by 1 base, with 13 bases between the two germline ends. The CDR3 spells CASSFVLAENTGELFF. CDR3 bases: TGTGCCAGCAGTTTCGTCTTGGCGGAGAACACCGGGGAGCTGTTTTTT.

This clonotype was observed many times. J is TRBJ2-4 and V is TRBV7-3; 7 bases match TRBD1. V was pared by 2 bases and J by 4 bases, with 2 bases of the junction left unmatched. The germline V gene encodes CDR1 SGHTA and CDR2 FQGTGA. The CDR3 is 14 residues long. The CDR3 DNA sequence: TGTGCCAGCAGCTTAGACAGGGTAAAAAACATTCAGTACTTC. Its translation is CASSLDRVKNIQYF. Full variable domain (missing parts from reference TRBV7-3 and TRBJ2-4): GAGVSQTPSNKVTEKGKYVELRCDPISGHTALYWYRQSLGQGPEFLIYFQGTGAADDSGLPNDRFFAVRPEGSVSTLKIQRTERGDSAVYLCASSLDRVKNIQYFGAGTRLSVL.

This clonotype was found many times. The V and J genes are TRBV7-2 and TRBJ2-1, with 7 bases fitting TRBD2. This CDR3 has 15 amino acids. CDR1 SGHTA and CDR2 FQGNSA come from the germline V gene. V shed 1 base and J 4 bases; nucleotides not matched to a gene: 4. CDR3 region: CASSLGASGYNEQFF. CDR3 nucleotides: TGTGCCAGCAGCTTAGGGGCTAGCGGATACAATGAGCAGTTCTTC.

This clonotype came up many times. The chain is built from TRBV5-1 and TRBJ2-1; D is unresolved. The CDR3 length is 14 residues. Trimming shortened V by 3 bases and J by 6 bases, and 13 bases separated the two germline ends. CDR1 is SGHRS and CDR2 is YFSETQ in the germline V gene. The CDR3 DNA follows: TGCGCCAGCAGCTCGAACCCAGGCGGCAATGAGCAGTTCTTC. The encoded protein is CASSSNPGGNEQFF.

This clonotype was found many times. This rearrangement joins TRBV20-1 to TRBJ2-1; 7 nucleotides agree with TRBD1. Germline assignment: CDR1 DFQATT and CDR2 SNEGSKA (reference sequence). CDR3 size: 14 residues. J lost 0 bases, V lost 5 bases, and 4 bases had no gene match. The CDR3 DNA reads TGCAGTGCTGGTACAGGGGACTCCTACAATGAGCAGTTCTTC. The encoded protein is CSAGTGDSYNEQFF.

This clonotype was detected ten times or more. The chain joins TRBV20-1 to TRBJ2-2; the match to TRBD2 covers 7 bases. Germline loops: CDR1 DFQATT, CDR2 SNEGSKA (reference sequence). Germline trimming cut 0 bases from V and 2 bases from J; bases unmatched to any gene: 6. The CDR3 extends over 16 amino acids. CDR3 loop: CSARDRLASNTGELFF. CDR3 nucleotides: TGCAGTGCTAGAGATAGACTAGCATCCAACACCGGGGAGCTGTTTTTT.